The 4 T cell receptor beta chains in this list originate from one sample, sequenced in a study of human T cells and chemical hapten exposure. Treatment defined: therapeutic diphenylcyclopropenone sensitization with weekly scalp DPC. In the library, unique molecular identifiers were attached to individual cDNA molecules. MiXCR was run by TCRdb on the reads, yielding one entry per CDR3 protein. The repertoire holds just under 4,500 distinct CDR3 sequences, with 45% to 50% as singletons. The sample was whole blood, taken before DPC sensitization or 2, 6, or about 24 weeks after (not recorded which). The receptors come from an adult with alopecia areata. Some clones in this sample may be carry-over from other donors' samples. This table probably holds off-target reads from a library built for another chain.

This clonotype was detected once. The chain is built from TRBV7-8 and TRBJ2-3; D perhaps matches TRBD1 (6 bases). Trimming removed 3 bases at V and 4 bases at J, with 8 bases between. Germline V CDR1 and CDR2: SGHVS, FQNEAQ. This CDR3 is 13 amino acids long. The CDR3 DNA sequence: TGTGCCAGCAGCTTGAACAGGGCAGATACGCAGTATTTT. Its protein is CASSLNRADTQYF.

This sequence joins TRBV7-2 and TRBJ2-1; D not certain. V was trimmed by 4 bases and J by 8 bases, leaving 24 bases between them. The V gene's germline CDR1 is SGHTA and CDR2 FQGNSA. The CDR3 runs 17 residues. DNA of the CDR3: TGTGCCAGCAGCTCGTTGGGTGGGTTCTTAAGCGTGTATGAGCAGTTCTTC. Residues: CASSSLGGFLSVYEQFF.

The J gene is TRBJ2-3, the V gene TRBV7-9; D not certain. CDR3 length: 12 amino acids. Germline V CDR1 and CDR2: SEHNR, FQNEAQ (reference sequence). V dropped 5 bases and J dropped 4 bases, with 7 bases sitting between them. In DNA form, the CDR3 reads TGTGCCAGCAGCACGCTGGCAGATACGCAGTATTTT. It encodes CASSTLADTQYF.

V usage is TRBV5-1 and J usage is TRBJ2-7; D is tentatively TRBD1 or TRBD2 (5 bases each). This CDR3 comprises 9 residues. CDR1 is SGHRS, CDR2 YFSETQ, per germline. Written as DNA, the CDR3 is TGCGCCAGCAGCCGGATTGGGACGGTC. This codes for CASSRIGTV.